The next 3 T cell receptor beta chains were all read from a single sample in a study of blood T cell repertoires in COVID-19. Using immunoSEQ multiplex PCR, the repertoire was profiled, and TCRdb retains in-frame clones only, with some absent. The data show over 55,000 clones, 87% seen once. Sequencing input: peripheral blood. These receptors came from a woman of 80 years or more with COVID-19, enrolled during active disease.

The DNA for the CDR3 is TGTGCCAGCTCACCTCCGGGACAAGGCTACGAGCAGTACTTC. It specifies CASSPPGQGYEQYF. The chain is built from TRBV18 and TRBJ2-7; TRBD1 might be the D (6 bases). CDR1 KGHSH and CDR2 LQKENI come from the germline V gene. This CDR3 region has 14 residues. Trimming took off 3 bases at V and 3 bases at J, with 12 bases between the two ends.

This sequence joins TRBV30 and TRBJ1-3, with 9 bases fitting TRBD1. The CDR3 spans 15 residues. Germline CDR1 reads GTSNPN; CDR2 reads SVGIG (reference sequence). J gave up 2 bases and V 4 bases, and 6 bases lay outside the gene matches. CDR3 amino acids: CAWTSQGAAGNTIYF. The CDR3 nucleotides read TGTGCCTGGACTTCACAGGGGGCGGCTGGAAACACCATATATTTT.

The chain couples TRBV10-3 to TRBJ1-3; D not certain. V was cut by 3 bases and J by 1 base, with 10 bases left in between. CDR3 length: 15 residues. Germline CDR1 reads ENHRY; CDR2 reads SYGVKD. The DNA of the CDR3 is TGTGCCATCAGTGACGGGGTAAGGTCTGGAAACACCATATATTTT. The encoded protein is CAISDGVRSGNTIYF.